The 7 T cell receptor beta chains in this list originate from one sample, sequenced in a study of blood T cell repertoires in COVID-19. Repertoires were generated with immunoSEQ multiplex PCR, while TCRdb's copy carries only in-frame clones and drops some. This repertoire shows over 65,000 clones, around 80% found once; its top ten account for approximately 12%. Sequencing was carried out using peripheral blood. These receptors all stem from a woman aged 35 to 49 with active or convalescent COVID-19.

In DNA form, the CDR3 reads TGTGCCAGCTCGGGACAGGCCACTGAAGCTTTCTTT. Translation gives CASSGQATEAFF. The chain uses TRBV18 and TRBJ1-1; 8 positions agree with TRBD1. V lost 6 bases, J lost 4 bases, and 1 base stayed unmatched. Germline V gene lookup returns CDR1 KGHSH and CDR2 LQKENI. The CDR3 spans 12 residues.

The DNA of the CDR3 is TGTGCCAGCAGCTTAAGGGGTGGGACTAATGAAAAACTGTTTTTT. Its protein product is CASSLRGGTNEKLFF. The chain is built from TRBV7-6 and TRBJ1-4, with D possibly being TRBD1 (5 bases). V dropped 2 bases and J dropped 2 bases, with 9 bases sitting between them. Germline values: CDR1 SGHVS, CDR2 FNYEAQ. The CDR3 spans 15 residues.

This rearrangement joins TRBV6-5 to TRBJ1-1; the D gene is possibly TRBD1 (5 bases). This CDR3 has 13 residues. Trimming removed 5 bases at V and 0 bases at J, with 7 bases between. The germline V gene has CDR1 MNHEY and CDR2 SVGAGI. As DNA, the CDR3 is TGTGCCAGCAGTAGCAGGGTGAACACTGAAGCTTTCTTT. Translating gives CASSSRVNTEAFF.

The chain carries TRBV7-9 and TRBJ2-3; 11 positions match TRBD2. V gave up 8 bases and J gave up 4 bases; unmatched junction bases: 2. The CDR3 has 13 residues. The germline V gene has CDR1 SEHNR and CDR2 FQNEAQ (reference sequence). CDR3 sequence reads: CASGTSGSDTQYF. CDR3 coding DNA: TGTGCCAGCGGGACTAGCGGATCAGATACGCAGTATTTT.

The genes are TRBV7-2 and TRBJ2-3, with TRBD1 as a possible D gene (5 bases). This CDR3 has 14 amino acids. V was clipped by 5 bases and J by 10 bases, with 19 bases between them. Looked up from germline, CDR1 is SGHTA and CDR2 is FQGNSA. The CDR3 loop is CASSPPRWGEAQYF. The CDR3 region has the DNA TGTGCCAGCAGCCCCCCGAGGTGGGGCGAGGCGCAGTATTTT.

This chain connects TRBV4-3 to TRBJ2-7; 8 bases are shared with TRBD2. V was clipped by 0 bases and J by 3 bases; unmatched bases: 7. The CDR3 sequence is 16 residues long. Germline CDR1 reads LGHNA; CDR2 reads YSLEER. DNA for the CDR3: TGCGCCAGCAGCCAAGAGGCAAGCGGGGGTATCTACGAGCAGTACTTC. Translating it yields CASSQEASGGIYEQYF.

This chain joins TRBV5-1 and TRBJ2-7; 11 bases fit TRBD2. This CDR3 region has 14 residues. Trimming at V came to 4 bases and at J to 2 bases, leaving 2 bases not matched to a gene. The V gene's germline CDR1 is SGHRS and CDR2 YFSETQ. In DNA form, the CDR3 reads TGCGCCAGCAGCCCGGGACTAGCGGCCTACGAGCAGTACTTC. Translation gives CASSPGLAAYEQYF.